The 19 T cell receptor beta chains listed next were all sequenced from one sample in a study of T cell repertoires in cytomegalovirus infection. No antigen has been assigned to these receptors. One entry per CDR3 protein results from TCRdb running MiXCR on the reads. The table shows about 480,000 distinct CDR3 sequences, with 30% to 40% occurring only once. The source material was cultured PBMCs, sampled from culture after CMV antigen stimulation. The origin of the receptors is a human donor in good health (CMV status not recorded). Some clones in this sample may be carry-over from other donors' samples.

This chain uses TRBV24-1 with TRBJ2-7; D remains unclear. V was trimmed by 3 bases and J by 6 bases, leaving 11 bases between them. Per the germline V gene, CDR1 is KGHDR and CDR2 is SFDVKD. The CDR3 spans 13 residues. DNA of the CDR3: TGTGCCACCAGTGATCCCTACGTGGGCGAGCAGTACTTC. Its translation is CATSDPYVGEQYF.

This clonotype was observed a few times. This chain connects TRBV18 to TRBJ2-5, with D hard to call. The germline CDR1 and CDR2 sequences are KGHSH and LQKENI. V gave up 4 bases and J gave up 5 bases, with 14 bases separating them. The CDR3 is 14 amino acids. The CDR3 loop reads CASSRGRLRETQYF. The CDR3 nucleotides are TGTGCCAGCTCACGAGGACGGCTCCGGGAGACCCAGTACTTC.

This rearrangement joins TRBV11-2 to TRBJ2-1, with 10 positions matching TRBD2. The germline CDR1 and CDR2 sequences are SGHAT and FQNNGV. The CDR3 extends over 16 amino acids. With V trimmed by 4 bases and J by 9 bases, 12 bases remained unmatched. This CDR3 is CASSSPSLAGVGEQFF. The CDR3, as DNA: TGTGCCAGCAGCTCCCCCTCTCTAGCGGGAGTCGGTGAGCAGTTCTTC. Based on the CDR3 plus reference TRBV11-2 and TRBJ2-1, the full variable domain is EAGVAQSPRYKIIEKRQSVAFWCNPISGHATLYWYQQILGQGPKLLIQFQNNGVVDDSQLPKDRFSAERLKGVDSTLKIQPAKLEDSAVYLCASSSPSLAGVGEQFFGPGTRLTVL.

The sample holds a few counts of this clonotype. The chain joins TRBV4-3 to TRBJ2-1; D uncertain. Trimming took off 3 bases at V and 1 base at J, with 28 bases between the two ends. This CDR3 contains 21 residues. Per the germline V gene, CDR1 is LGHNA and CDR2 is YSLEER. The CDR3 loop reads CASSQPKLDGSDPYSYNEQFF. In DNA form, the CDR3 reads TGCGCCAGCAGCCAGCCTAAACTGGATGGTTCCGATCCATATTCCTACAATGAGCAGTTCTTC.

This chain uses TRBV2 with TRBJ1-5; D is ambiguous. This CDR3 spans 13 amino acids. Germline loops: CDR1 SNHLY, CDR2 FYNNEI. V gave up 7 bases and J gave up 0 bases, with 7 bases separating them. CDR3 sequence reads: CASKWYSNQPQHF. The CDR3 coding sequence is TGTGCCAGCAAATGGTATAGCAATCAGCCCCAGCATTTT.

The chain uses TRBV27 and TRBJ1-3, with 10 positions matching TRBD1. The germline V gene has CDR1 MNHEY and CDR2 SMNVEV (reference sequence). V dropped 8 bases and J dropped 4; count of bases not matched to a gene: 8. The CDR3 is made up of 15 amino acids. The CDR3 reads CASARQGAQGNTIYF. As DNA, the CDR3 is TGTGCCAGCGCCCGACAGGGGGCGCAAGGAAACACCATATATTTT.

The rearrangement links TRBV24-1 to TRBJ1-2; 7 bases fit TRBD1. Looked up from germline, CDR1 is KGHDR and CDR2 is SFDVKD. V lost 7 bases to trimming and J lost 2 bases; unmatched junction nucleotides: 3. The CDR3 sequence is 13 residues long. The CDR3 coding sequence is TGTGCCACCAGGGCACAGGGGAACTATGGCTACACCTTC. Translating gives CATRAQGNYGYTF.

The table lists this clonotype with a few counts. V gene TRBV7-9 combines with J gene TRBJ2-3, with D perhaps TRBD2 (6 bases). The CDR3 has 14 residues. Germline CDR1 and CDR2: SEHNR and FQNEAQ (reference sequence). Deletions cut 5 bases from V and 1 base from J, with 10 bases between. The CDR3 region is CASSKGTRTDTQYF. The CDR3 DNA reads TGTGCCAGCAGCAAAGGGACTCGCACAGATACGCAGTATTTT.

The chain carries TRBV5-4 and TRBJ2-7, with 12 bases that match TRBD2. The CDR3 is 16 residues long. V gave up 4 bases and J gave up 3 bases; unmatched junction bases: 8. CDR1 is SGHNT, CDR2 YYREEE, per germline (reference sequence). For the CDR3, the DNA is TGTGCCAGCAGCCCGACTAGCGGGAGTTCTCTCTACGAGCAGTACTTC. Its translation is CASSPTSGSSLYEQYF.

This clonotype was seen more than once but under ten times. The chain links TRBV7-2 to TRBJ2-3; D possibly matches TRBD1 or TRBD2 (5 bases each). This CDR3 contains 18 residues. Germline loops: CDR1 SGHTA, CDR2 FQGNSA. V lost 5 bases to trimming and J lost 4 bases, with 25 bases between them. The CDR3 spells CASSPALVWGKGADTQYF. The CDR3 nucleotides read TGTGCCAGCAGCCCGGCCCTGGTTTGGGGGAAAGGGGCAGATACGCAGTATTTT.

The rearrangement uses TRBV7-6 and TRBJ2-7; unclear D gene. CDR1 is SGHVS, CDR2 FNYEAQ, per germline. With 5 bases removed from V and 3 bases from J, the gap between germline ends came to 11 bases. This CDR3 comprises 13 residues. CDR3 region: CASSLQQDYEQYF. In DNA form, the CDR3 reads TGTGCCAGCAGCCTCCAGCAGGACTACGAGCAGTACTTC.

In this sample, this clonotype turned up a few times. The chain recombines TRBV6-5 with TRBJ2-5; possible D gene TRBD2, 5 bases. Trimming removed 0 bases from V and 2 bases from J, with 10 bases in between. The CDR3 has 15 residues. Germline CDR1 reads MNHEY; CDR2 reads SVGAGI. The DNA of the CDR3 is TGTGCCAGCAGTTACTCGTGGTCGGGGCAAGAGACCCAGTACTTC. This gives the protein CASSYSWSGQETQYF.

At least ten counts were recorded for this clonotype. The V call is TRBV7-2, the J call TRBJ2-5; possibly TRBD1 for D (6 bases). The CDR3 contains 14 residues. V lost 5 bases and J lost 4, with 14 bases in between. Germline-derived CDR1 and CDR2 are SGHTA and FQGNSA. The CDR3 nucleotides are TGTGCCAGCAGCCGGGACACCAGAGGAGAGACCCAGTACTTC. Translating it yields CASSRDTRGETQYF.

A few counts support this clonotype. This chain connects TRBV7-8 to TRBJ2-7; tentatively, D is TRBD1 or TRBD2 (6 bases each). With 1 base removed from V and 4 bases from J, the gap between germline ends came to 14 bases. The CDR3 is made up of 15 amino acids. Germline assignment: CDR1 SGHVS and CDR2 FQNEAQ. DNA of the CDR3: TGTGCCAGCAGCTTAGGTAGACGAGGGGGGTACGAGCAGTACGTC. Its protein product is CASSLGRRGGYEQYV.

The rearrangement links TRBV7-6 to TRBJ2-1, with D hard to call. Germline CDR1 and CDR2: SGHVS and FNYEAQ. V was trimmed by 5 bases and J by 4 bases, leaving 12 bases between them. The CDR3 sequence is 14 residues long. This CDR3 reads CASSPNPGYNEQFF. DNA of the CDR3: TGTGCCAGCAGCCCAAACCCGGGTTACAATGAGCAGTTCTTC.

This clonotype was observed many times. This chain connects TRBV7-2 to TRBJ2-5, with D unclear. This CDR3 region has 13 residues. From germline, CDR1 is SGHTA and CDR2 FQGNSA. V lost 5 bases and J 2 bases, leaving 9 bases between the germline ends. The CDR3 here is CASSPVRQETQYF. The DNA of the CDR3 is TGTGCCAGCAGCCCAGTGCGGCAAGAGACCCAGTACTTC.

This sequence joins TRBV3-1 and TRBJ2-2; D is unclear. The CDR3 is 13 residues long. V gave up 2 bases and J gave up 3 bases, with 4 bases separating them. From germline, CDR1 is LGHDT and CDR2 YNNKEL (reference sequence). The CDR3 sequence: CASSQTYTGELFF. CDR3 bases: TGTGCCAGCAGCCAAACCTACACCGGGGAGCTGTTTTTT.

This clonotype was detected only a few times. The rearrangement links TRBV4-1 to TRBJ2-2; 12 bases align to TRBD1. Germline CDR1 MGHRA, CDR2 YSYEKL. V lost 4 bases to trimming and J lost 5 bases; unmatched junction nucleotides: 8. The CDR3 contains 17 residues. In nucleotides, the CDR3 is TGCGCCAGCAGCCGAGCGGGACAGGGGGCTGGAACCGGGGAGCTGTTTTTT. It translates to CASSRAGQGAGTGELFF.

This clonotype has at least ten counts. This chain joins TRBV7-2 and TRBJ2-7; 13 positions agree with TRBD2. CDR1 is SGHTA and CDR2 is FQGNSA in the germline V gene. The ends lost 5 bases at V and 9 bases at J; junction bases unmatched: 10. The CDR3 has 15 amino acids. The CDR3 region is CASSPRLAGGGGQYF. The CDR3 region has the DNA TGTGCCAGCAGCCCGAGACTAGCGGGAGGAGGGGGGCAGTACTTC.